This T cell receptor (beta chain) came from a study of beta chain features in type 1 diabetes. Study observations and caveats: Shorter TCRB CDR3s, moderately but significantly so, marked every one of the four CD4+ subsets in Type 1 diabetes patients.

Turning to this clone: Its antigen remains unknown.

The V and J ends lost 1 base and 7 bases respectively, with 10 bases between them. Germline V gene lookup returns CDR1 LGHNA and CDR2 YSLEER. The CDR3 runs 14 residues. Expressed TCRB transcripts got sequenced, as all isolated RNA was reverse transcribed. Using immunoSEQ multiplex PCR, the repertoire was profiled, and TCRdb retains in-frame clones only, with some absent. This sample yields roughly 150,000 clones, of which approximately 7.8% are seen a single time; around 0.94% belongs to the top ten. Sequences were obtained from central memory CD4+ T cells from blood. The chain recombines TRBV4-3 with TRBJ1-4; the D gene is possibly TRBD1 (6 bases). The sequence was obtained from a woman aged 40 to 50 with type 1 diabetes. The CDR3 DNA follows: TGCGCCAGCAGCCAAGCACAGGGTGGTGAAAAACTGTTTTTT. It codes for CASSQAQGGEKLFF.